The 10 T cell receptor beta chains listed next were all sequenced from one sample in a study of cytomegalovirus exposure and HLA in healthy donors. It was with 60 Vbeta and 13 Jbeta primers that the PCR ran. Clones were sequenced by immunoSEQ multiplex PCR, and TCRdb holds only the in-frame ones, with some missing. The sample holds some 180,000 clones, around 80% seen once. Sequenced: PBMCs. The source of these receptors is a male donor in good health and CMV-seronegative.

The V call is TRBV30, the J call TRBJ2-7, with D possibly TRBD1 on 5 matching bases. The germline gives CDR1 GTSNPN, CDR2 SVGIG (reference sequence). Trimming left V 0 bases short and J 1 base short, with 10 bases between. The CDR3 is 14 residues long. CDR3 amino acids: CAWSVLAGSYEQYF. The CDR3 DNA is TGTGCCTGGAGTGTTCTTGCAGGGTCCTACGAGCAGTACTTC. The full variable domain, rest sourced from reference TRBV30 and TRBJ2-7, is SQTIHQWPATLVQPVGSPLSLECTVEGTSNPNLYWYRQAAGRGLQLLFYSVGIGQISSEVPQNLSASRPQDRQFILSSKKLLLSDSGFYLCAWSVLAGSYEQYFGPGTRLTVT.

The chain employs TRBV5-6 and TRBJ2-3; the D gene is possibly TRBD1 (5 bases). CDR1 is SGHDT and CDR2 is YYEEEE in the germline V gene. The CDR3 has 18 residues. Trimming left V 4 bases short and J 0 bases short, with 21 bases between. For the CDR3, the DNA is TGTGCCAGCAGCGAAGGTTGGGGCCCTGCCCCTAGCACAGATACGCAGTATTTT. This encodes CASSEGWGPAPSTDTQYF. The full variable domain, its missing parts supplied by reference TRBV5-6 and TRBJ2-3, is DAGVTQSPTHLIKTRGQQVTLRCSPKSGHDTVSWYQQALGQGPQFIFQYYEEEERQRGNFPDRFSGHQFPNYSSELNVNALLLGDSALYLCASSEGWGPAPSTDTQYFGPGTRLTVL.

Only a few counts were recorded for this clone. Other DNA sequences within the sample encode an identical CDR3. This chain uses TRBV6-1 with TRBJ1-1; D is unclear. V was cut by 8 bases and J by 4 bases, with 14 bases left in between. The CDR3 has 13 residues. Germline V gives CDR1 MNHNS, CDR2 SASEGT. The CDR3 loop is CASRRGGSTEAFF. The CDR3 bases are TGTGCCAGCCGACGCGGTGGGAGCACTGAAGCTTTCTTT.

CDR3 DNA: TGTGCCAGCAAGTTGGGGAGGATGAACACTGAAGCTTTCTTT. It codes for CASKLGRMNTEAFF. The V gene is TRBV6-1, the J gene TRBJ1-1; D gene ambiguous. The CDR3 loop spans 14 amino acids. Germline assignment: CDR1 MNHNS and CDR2 SASEGT. The V gene lost 7 bases and the J gene lost 0 bases, with 12 bases spanning the gap.

CDR3 amino acids: CASSLLAGGLAKNIQYF. The CDR3 DNA reads TGTGCCAGCAGCTTATTAGCGGGGGGGCTAGCCAAAAACATTCAGTACTTC. J is TRBJ2-4 and V is TRBV7-2, with 11 bases identical to TRBD2. CDR1 and CDR2 (germline): SGHTA, FQGNSA. The V gene end was trimmed by 2 bases and the J gene end by 0 bases; junction bases not matched to a gene: 3. This CDR3 region has 17 residues.

The J gene is TRBJ1-2, the V gene TRBV2; 10 nucleotides agree with TRBD1. Germline trimming cut 6 bases from V and 8 bases from J; bases unmatched to any gene: 12. The germline CDR1 and CDR2 sequences are SNHLY and FYNNEI. CDR3 size: 15 residues. The CDR3 nucleotides are TGTGCCAGCAGCGCACTCCGGGACAGGGGTTCGGGCTACACCTTC. Encoded protein: CASSALRDRGSGYTF.

The rearrangement uses TRBV10-3 and TRBJ1-6; 8 positions agree with TRBD1. Trimming took 2 bases from V and 14 from J; bases not matched to a gene: 8. CDR3 length: 14 amino acids. CDR1 ENHRY and CDR2 SYGVKD come from the germline V gene. The CDR3 sequence is CAISEGTGPKSLHF. The DNA for the CDR3 is TGTGCCATCAGTGAGGGGACAGGACCTAAATCCCTCCACTTT.

The chain combines TRBV11-2 with TRBJ2-7; TRBD1 is a possible D gene (6 bases). The CDR3 spans 15 residues. Deletions cut 5 bases from V and 4 bases from J, with 18 bases between. The germline gives CDR1 SGHAT, CDR2 FQNNGV. The DNA of the CDR3 is TGTGCCAGCAGCCCCGTAGCTGGGGGCGGATACGAGCAGTACTTC. This encodes CASSPVAGGGYEQYF.

This clone was found once. Here the CDR3 reads CASSQLRGDSPLHF. The DNA for the CDR3 is TGCGCCAGCAGCCAGTTAAGGGGCGATTCACCCCTCCACTTT. The chain carries TRBV4-1 and TRBJ1-6; tentative D call: TRBD1 (5 bases). V was cut by 3 bases and J by 8 bases, with 11 bases left in between. The CDR3 covers 14 residues. Germline loops: CDR1 MGHRA, CDR2 YSYEKL.

The chain uses TRBV7-8 and TRBJ1-6; a weak D match, TRBD1 (5 bases). The CDR3 runs 13 residues. Germline CDR1 is SGHVS and CDR2 is FQNEAQ. Trimming took 6 bases from V and 6 from J, leaving 9 bases between them. DNA of the CDR3: TGTGCCAGCAGACCCGGGGGTAATTCACCCCTCCACTTT. Its translation is CASRPGGNSPLHF.